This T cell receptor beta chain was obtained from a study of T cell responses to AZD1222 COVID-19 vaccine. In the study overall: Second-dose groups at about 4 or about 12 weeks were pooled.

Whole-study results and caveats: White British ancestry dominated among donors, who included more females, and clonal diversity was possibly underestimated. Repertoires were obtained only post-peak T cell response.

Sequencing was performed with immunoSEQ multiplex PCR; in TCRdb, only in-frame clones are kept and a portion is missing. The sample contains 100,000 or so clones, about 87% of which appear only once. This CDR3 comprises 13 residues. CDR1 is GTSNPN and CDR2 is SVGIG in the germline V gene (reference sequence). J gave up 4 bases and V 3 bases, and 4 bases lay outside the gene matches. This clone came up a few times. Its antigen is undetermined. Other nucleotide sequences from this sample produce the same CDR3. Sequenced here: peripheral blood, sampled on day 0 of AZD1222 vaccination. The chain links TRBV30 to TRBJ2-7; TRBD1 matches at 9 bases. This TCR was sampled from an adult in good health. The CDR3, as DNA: TGTGCCTGGAGCCGGACAGGGGTGTACGAGCAGTACTTC. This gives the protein CAWSRTGVYEQYF.